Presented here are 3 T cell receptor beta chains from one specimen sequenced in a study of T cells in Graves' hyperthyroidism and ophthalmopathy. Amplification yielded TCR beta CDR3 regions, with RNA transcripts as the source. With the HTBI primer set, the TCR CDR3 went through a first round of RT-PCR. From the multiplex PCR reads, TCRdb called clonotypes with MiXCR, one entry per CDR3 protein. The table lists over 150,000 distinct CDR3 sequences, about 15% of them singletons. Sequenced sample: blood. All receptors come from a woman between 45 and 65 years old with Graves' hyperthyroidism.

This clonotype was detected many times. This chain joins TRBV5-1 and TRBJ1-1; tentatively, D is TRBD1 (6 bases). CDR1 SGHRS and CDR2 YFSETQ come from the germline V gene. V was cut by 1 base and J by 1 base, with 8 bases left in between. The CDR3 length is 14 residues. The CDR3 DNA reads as TGCGCCAGCAGCTTGCGGGGGGCGAACACTGAAGCTTTCTTT. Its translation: CASSLRGANTEAFF.

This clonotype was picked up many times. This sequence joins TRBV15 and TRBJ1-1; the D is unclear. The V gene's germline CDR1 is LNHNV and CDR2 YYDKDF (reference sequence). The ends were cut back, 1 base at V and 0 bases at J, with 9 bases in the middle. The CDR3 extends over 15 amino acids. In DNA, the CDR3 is TGTGCCACCAGCAGAGGTGGTATTCTGAACACTGAAGCTTTCTTT. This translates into CATSRGGILNTEAFF.

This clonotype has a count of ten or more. Written as DNA, the CDR3 is TGTGCCAGCAGCTTAGACGGACAGTCGGGGTTCTTC. It is translated as CASSLDGQSGFF. This chain links TRBV7-2 with TRBJ2-1, with D perhaps TRBD1 (6 bases). V was clipped by 1 base and J by 15 bases, with 13 bases between them. The CDR3 loop spans 12 amino acids. Germline CDR1 reads SGHTA; CDR2 reads FQGNSA.